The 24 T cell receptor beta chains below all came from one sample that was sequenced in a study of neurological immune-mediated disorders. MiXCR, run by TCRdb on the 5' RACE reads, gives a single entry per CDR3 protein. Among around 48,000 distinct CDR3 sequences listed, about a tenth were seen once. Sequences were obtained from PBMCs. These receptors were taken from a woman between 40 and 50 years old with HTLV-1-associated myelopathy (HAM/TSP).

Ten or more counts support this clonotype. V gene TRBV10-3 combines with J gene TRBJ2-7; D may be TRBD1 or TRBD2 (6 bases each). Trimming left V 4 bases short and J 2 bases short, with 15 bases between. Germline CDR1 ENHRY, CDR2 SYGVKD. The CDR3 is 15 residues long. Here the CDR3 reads CAISGGAIDPYEQYF. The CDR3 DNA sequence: TGTGCCATCAGTGGGGGGGCGATAGACCCCTACGAGCAGTACTTC.

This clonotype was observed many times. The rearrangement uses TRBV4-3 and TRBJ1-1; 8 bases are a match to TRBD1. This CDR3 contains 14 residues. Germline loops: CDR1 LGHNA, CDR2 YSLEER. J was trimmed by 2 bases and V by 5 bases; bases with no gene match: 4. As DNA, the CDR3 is TGCGCCAGCAGCGACAGGGGCCTTAACACTGAAGCTTTCTTT. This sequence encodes CASSDRGLNTEAFF.

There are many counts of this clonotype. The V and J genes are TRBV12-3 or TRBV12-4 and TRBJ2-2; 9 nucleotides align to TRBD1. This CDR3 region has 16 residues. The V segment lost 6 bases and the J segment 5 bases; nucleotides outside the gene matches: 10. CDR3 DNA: TGTGCCAGCAGAAAACCGGGACAGGGCAATACCGGGGAGCTGTTTTTT. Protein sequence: CASRKPGQGNTGELFF.

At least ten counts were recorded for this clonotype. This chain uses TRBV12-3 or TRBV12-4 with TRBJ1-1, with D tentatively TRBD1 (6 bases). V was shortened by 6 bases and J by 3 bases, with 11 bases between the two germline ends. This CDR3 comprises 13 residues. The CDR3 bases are TGTGCCAGCAGGGCGGACAGTGACACTGAAGCTTTCTTT. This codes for CASRADSDTEAFF.

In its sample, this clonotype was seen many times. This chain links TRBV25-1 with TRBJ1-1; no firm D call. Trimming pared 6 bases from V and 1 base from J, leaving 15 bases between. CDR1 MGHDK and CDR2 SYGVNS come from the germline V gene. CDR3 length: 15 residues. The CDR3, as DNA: TGTGCCAGCAGCTCGCGGCGGGGTGGGAACACTGAAGCTTTCTTT. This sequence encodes CASSSRRGGNTEAFF.

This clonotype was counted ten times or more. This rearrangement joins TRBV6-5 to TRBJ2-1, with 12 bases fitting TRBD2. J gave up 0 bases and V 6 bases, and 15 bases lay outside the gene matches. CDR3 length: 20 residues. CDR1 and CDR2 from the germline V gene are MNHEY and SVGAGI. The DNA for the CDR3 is TGTGCCAGCAGCCGTACGACTAGCGGGGGTAGTATTTCCTCCTACAATGAGCAGTTCTTC. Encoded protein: CASSRTTSGGSISSYNEQFF.

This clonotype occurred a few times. This chain's CDR3 is CASSLPSSPLHF. CDR3 in DNA: TGTGCCAGCAGCTTGCCAAGTTCACCCCTCCACTTT. This sequence joins TRBV7-9 and TRBJ1-6; unclear D gene. The germline V gene encodes CDR1 SEHNR and CDR2 FQNEAQ (reference sequence). Between the trimmed V and J ends, which lost 3 bases and 9 bases, there was a span of 6 bases. CDR3 length equals 12 residues.

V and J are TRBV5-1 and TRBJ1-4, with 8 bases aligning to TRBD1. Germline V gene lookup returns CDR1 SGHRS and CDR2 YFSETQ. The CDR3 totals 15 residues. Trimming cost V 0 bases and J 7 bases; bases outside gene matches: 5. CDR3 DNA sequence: TGCGCCAGCAGCTTGGGGACAGGGATTGCTGAAAAACTGTTTTTT. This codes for CASSLGTGIAEKLFF.

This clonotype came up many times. The CDR3 loop reads CASSLYWTGELFF. In DNA form, the CDR3 reads TGCGCCAGCAGTCTTTATTGGACCGGGGAGCTGTTTTTT. The chain employs TRBV5-1 and TRBJ2-2; D is unresolved. The V end was cut by 5 bases, the J end by 5 bases, with 10 bases between. Germline values: CDR1 SGHRS, CDR2 YFSETQ. CDR3 length equals 13 residues.

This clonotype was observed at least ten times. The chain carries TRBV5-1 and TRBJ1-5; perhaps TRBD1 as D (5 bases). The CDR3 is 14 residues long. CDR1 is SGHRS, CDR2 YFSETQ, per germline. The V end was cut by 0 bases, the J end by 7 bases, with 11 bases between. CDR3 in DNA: TGCGCCAGCAGCTTGGAGGCAGGGAGCCAGCCCCAGCATTTT. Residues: CASSLEAGSQPQHF.

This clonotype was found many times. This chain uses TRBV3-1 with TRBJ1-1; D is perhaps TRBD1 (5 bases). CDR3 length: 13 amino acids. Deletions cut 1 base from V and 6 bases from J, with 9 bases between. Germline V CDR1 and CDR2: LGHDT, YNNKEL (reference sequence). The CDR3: CASSQGRGAEAFF. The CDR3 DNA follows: TGTGCCAGCAGCCAAGGAAGGGGCGCTGAAGCTTTCTTT. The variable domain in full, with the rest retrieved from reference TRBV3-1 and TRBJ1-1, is DTAVSQTPKYLVTQMGNDKSIKCEQNLGHDTMYWYKQDSKKFLKIMFSYNNKELIINETVPNRFSPKSPDKAHLNLHINSLELGDSAVYFCASSQGRGAEAFFGQGTRLTVV.

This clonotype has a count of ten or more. The CDR3 is CSVEPTASTDTQYF. CDR3 DNA: TGCAGCGTTGAACCGACAGCTAGCACAGATACGCAGTATTTT. V is TRBV29-1 and J is TRBJ2-3; D is possibly TRBD1 (5 bases). The CDR3 runs 14 residues. Per the germline V gene, CDR1 is SQVTM and CDR2 is ANQGSEA. The V gene lost 2 bases and the J gene lost 0 bases, with 9 bases spanning the gap.

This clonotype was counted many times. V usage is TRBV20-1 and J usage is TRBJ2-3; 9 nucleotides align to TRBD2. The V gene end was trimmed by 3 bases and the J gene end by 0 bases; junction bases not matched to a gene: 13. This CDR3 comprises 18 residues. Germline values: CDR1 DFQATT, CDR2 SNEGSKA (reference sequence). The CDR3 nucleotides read TGCAGTGCTAGTAGAGCGCGGGGGGGCGTCAGGAGCACAGATACGCAGTATTTT. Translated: CSASRARGGVRSTDTQYF.

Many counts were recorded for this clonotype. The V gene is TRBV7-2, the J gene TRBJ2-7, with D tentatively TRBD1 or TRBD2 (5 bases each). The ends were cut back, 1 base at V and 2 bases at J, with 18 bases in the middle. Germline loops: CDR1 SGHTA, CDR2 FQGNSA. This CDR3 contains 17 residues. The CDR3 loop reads CASSLGFLGDRTYEQYF. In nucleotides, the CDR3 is TGTGCCAGCAGCTTAGGGTTTTTGGGGGATAGAACCTACGAGCAGTACTTC.

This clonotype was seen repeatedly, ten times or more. CDR3 bases: TGTGCCAGCAGCACAGTCGGACGGAACAATGAGCAGTTCTTC. It is translated as CASSTVGRNNEQFF. V is TRBV12-3 or TRBV12-4 and J is TRBJ2-1; no clear D gene. The V and J ends lost 6 bases and 5 bases respectively, with 14 bases between them. This CDR3 comprises 14 residues.

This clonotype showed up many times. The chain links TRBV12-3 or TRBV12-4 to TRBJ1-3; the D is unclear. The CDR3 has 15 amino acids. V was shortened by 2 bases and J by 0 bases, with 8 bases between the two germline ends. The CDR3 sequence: CASSLHVVSGNTIYF. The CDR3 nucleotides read TGTGCCAGCAGTTTACATGTCGTCTCTGGAAACACCATATATTTT.

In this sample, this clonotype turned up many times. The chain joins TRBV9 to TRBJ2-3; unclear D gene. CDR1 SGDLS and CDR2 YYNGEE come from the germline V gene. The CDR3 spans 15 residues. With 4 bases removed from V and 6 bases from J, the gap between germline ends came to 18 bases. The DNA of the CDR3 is TGTGCCAGCAGCCCAACAGACTCGGAATGGGATACGCAGTATTTT. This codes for CASSPTDSEWDTQYF.

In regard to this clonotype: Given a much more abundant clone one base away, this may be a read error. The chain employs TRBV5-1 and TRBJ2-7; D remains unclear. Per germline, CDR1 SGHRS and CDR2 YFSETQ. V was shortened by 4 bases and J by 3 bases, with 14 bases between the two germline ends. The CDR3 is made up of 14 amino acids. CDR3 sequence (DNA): TGCGCCAGCAGCCTAGTCCGGCCAAACTACGAGCAGTACTTC. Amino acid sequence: CASSLVRPNYEQYF.

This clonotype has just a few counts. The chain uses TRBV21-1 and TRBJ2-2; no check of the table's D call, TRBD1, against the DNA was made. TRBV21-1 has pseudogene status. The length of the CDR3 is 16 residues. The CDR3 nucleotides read TGTGCCAGCAGCAACAGGGGGCGCAGAGACACCGGGGAGCTGTTTTTT. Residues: CASSNRGRRDTGELFF.

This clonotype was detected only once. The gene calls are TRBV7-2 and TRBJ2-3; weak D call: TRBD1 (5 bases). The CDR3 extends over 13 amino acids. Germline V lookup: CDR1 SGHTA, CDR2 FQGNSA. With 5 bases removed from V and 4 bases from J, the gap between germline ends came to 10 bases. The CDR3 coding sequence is TGTGCCAGCAGCAGGGGAAGGGCAGATACGCAGTATTTT. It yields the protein CASSRGRADTQYF.

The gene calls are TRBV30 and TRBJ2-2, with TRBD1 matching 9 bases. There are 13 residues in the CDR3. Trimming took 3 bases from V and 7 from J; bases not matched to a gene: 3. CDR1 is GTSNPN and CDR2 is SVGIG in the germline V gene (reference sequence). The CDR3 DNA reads TGTGCCTGGAGCGACAGGGGGAACGGGGAGCTGTTTTTT. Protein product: CAWSDRGNGELFF.

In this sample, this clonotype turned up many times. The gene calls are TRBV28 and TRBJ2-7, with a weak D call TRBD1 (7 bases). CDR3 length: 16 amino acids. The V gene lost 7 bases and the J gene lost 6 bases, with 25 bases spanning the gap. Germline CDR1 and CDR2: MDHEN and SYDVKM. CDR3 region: CASTRAGTEGGGEQYF. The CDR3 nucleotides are TGTGCCAGCACCCGGGCCGGGACAGAGGGGGGTGGCGAGCAGTACTTC. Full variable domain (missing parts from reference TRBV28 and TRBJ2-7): DVKVTQSSRYLVKRTGEKVFLECVQDMDHENMFWYRQDPGLGLRLIYFSYDVKMKEKGDIPEGYSVSREKKERFSLILESASTNQTSMYLCASTRAGTEGGGEQYFGPGTRLTVT.

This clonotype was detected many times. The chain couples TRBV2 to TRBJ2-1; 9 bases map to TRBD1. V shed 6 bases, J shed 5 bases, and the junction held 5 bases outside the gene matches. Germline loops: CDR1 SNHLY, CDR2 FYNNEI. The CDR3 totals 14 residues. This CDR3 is CASRRTGANNEQFF. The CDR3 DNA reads TGTGCCAGCAGGAGGACAGGGGCAAACAATGAGCAGTTCTTC.

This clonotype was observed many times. CDR3 residues: CASSFVPSEAFF. CDR3 nucleotide sequence: TGTGCCAGCAGTTTTGTCCCCTCAGAGGCTTTCTTT. The chain uses TRBV12-3 or TRBV12-4 and TRBJ1-1, with D hard to call. CDR3 length: 12 residues. V was trimmed by 3 bases and J by 11 bases, leaving 13 bases between them.